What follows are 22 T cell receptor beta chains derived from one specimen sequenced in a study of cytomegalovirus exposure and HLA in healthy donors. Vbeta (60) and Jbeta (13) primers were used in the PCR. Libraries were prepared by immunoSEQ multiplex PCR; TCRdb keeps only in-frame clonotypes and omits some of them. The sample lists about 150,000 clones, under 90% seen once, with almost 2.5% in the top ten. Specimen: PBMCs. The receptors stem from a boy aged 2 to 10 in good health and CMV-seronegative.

CDR3: CASSLSVGSSYEQYF. CDR3 coding DNA: TGTGCCAGCAGTTTATCGGTCGGTAGTTCCTACGAGCAGTACTTC. The chain uses TRBV27 and TRBJ2-7; D is undetermined. Germline V gene data show CDR1 as MNHEY and CDR2 as SMNVEV (reference sequence). V lost 0 bases and J 1 base, leaving 10 bases between the germline ends. CDR3 length equals 15 residues.

Here the CDR3 DNA reads TGTGCCAGCAGGCGACAGGAGCGCTACGAGCAGTACTTC. This translates into CASRRQERYEQYF. The chain links TRBV5-5 to TRBJ2-7; the D gene is possibly TRBD1 (6 bases). V was pared by 5 bases and J by 3 bases, with 12 bases between. CDR3 length: 13 amino acids. The germline V gene has CDR1 SGHKS and CDR2 YYEKEE (reference sequence).

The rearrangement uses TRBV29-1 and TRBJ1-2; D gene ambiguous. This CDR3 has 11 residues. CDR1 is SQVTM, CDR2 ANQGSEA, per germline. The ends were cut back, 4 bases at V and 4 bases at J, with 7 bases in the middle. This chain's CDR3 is CSVVTVYGYTF. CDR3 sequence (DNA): TGCAGCGTTGTAACAGTCTATGGCTACACCTTC. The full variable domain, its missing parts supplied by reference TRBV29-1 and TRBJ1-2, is SAVISQKPSRDICQRGTSLTIQCQVDSQVTMMFWYRQQPGQSLTLIATANQGSEATYESGFVIDKFPISRPNLTFSTLTVSNMSPEDSSIYLCSVVTVYGYTFGSGTRLTVV.

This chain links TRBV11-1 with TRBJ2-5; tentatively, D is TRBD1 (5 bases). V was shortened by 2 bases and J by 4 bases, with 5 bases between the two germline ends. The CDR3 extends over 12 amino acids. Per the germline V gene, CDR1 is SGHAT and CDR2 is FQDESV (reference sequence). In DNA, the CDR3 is TGTGCCAGCAGCTTACAGGGAGAGACCCAGTACTTC. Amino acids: CASSLQGETQYF. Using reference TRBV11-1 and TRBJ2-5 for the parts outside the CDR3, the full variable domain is EAEVAQSPRYKITEKSQAVAFWCDPISGHATLYWYRQILGQGPELLVQFQDESVVDDSQLPKDRFSAERLKGVDSTLKIQPAELGDSAMYLCASSLQGETQYFGPGTRLLVL.

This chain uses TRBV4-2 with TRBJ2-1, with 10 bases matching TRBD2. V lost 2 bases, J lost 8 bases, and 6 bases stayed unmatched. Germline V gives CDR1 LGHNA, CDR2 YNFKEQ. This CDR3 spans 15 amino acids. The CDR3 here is CASSQSGGASDEQFF. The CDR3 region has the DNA TGTGCCAGCAGCCAAAGCGGGGGGGCTTCGGATGAGCAGTTCTTC.

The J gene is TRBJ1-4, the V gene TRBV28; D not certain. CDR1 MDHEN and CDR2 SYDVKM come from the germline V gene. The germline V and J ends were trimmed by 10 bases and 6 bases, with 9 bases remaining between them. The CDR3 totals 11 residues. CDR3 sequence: CATSRDEKLFF. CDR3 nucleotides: TGTGCCACCTCACGGGATGAAAAACTGTTTTTT.

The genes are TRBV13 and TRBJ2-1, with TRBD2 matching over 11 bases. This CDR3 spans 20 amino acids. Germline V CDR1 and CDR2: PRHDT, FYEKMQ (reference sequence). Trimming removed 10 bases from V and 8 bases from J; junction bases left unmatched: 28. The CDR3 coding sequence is TGTGCCACTTCAGGCAACCCAGTACTAGCGGGAGACCGCAAATCCCATGAGCAGTTCTTC. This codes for CATSGNPVLAGDRKSHEQFF. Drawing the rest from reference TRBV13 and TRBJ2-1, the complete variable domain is AAGVIQSPRHLIKEKRETATLKCYPIPRHDTVYWYQQGPGQDPQFLISFYEKMQSDKGSIPDRFSAQQFSDYHSELNMSSLELGDSALYFCATSGNPVLAGDRKSHEQFFGPGTRLTVL.

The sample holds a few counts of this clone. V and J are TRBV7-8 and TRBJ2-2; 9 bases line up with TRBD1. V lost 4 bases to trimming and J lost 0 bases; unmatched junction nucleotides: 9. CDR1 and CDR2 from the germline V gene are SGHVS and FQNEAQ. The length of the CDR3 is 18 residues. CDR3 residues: CASSWPPGQGPNTGELFF. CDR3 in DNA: TGTGCCAGCAGCTGGCCCCCGGGACAGGGACCGAACACCGGGGAGCTGTTTTTT.

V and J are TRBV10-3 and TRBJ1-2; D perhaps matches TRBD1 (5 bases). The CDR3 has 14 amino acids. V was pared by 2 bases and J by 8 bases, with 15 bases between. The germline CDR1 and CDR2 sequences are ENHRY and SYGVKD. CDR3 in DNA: TGTGCCATCAGTGAGGAAGGGGCAGGGTACGGCTACACCTTC. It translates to CAISEEGAGYGYTF.

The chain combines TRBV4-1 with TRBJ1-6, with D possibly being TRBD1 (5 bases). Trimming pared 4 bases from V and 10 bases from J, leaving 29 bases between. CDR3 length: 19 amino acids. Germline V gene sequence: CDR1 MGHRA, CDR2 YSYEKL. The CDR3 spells CASSLLGGIGSNFRSPLHF. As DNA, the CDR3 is TGCGCCAGCAGCCTTCTCGGGGGTATAGGTTCTAATTTTAGGTCACCCCTCCACTTT.

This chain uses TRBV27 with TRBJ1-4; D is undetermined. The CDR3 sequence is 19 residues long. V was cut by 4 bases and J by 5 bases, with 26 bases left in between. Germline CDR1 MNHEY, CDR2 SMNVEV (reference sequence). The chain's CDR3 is CASSSHPFGEQSKNEKLFF. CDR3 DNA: TGTGCCAGCAGTTCGCACCCTTTCGGTGAACAGTCGAAGAATGAAAAACTGTTTTTT.

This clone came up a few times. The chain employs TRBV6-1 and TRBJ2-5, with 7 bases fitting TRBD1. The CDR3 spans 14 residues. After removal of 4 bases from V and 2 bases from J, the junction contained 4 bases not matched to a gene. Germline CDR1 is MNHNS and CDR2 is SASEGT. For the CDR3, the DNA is TGTGCCAGCAGTGTGGGGACAGTACAAGAGACCCAGTACTTC. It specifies CASSVGTVQETQYF.

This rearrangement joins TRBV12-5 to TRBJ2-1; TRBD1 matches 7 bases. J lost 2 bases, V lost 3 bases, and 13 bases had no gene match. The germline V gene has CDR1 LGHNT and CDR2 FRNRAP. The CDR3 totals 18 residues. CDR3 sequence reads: CASGFSRTGATAYNEQFF. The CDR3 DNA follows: TGTGCTAGTGGTTTTTCTCGAACAGGGGCTACAGCCTACAATGAGCAGTTCTTC.

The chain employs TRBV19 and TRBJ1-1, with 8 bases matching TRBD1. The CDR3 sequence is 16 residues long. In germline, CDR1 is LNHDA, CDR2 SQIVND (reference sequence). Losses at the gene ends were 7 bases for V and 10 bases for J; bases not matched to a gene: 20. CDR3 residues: CASTQGPILRGRGAFF. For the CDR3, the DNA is TGTGCCAGTACCCAAGGCCCGATCCTCAGGGGGCGCGGAGCTTTCTTT.

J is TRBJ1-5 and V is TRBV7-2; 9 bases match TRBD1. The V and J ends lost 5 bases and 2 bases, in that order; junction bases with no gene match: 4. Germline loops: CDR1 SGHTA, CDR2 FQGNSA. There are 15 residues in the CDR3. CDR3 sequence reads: CASSGDRAGNQPQHF. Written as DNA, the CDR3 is TGTGCCAGCAGCGGGGACAGGGCTGGCAATCAGCCCCAGCATTTT.

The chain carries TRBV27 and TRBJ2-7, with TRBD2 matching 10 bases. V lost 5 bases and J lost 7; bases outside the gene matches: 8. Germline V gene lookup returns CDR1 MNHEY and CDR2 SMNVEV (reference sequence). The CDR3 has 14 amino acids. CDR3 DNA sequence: TGTGCCAGCAGTCTTGAAGCGGGAGGGCGGGAGCAGTACTTC. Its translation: CASSLEAGGREQYF.

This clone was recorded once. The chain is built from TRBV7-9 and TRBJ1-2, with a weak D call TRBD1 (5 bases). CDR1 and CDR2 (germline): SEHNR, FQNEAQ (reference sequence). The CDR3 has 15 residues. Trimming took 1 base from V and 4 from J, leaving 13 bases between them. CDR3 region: CASSLDKGTRYGYTF. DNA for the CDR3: TGTGCCAGCAGCTTAGACAAAGGGACTCGCTATGGCTACACCTTC.

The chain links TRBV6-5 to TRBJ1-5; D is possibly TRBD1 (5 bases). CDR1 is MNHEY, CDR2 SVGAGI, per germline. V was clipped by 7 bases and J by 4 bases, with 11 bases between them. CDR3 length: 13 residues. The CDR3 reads CASKRTPNQPQHF. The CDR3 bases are TGTGCCAGCAAGAGGACACCGAATCAGCCCCAGCATTTT.

The CDR3 is CASRGPGQQNEKLFF. The DNA for the CDR3 is TGTGCCAGCAGGGGTCCGGGACAGCAGAATGAAAAACTGTTTTTT. The V and J genes are TRBV9 and TRBJ1-4; 7 bases match TRBD1. CDR3 length: 15 residues. Germline assignment: CDR1 SGDLS and CDR2 YYNGEE. V was pared by 5 bases and J by 5 bases, with 9 bases of the junction left unmatched.

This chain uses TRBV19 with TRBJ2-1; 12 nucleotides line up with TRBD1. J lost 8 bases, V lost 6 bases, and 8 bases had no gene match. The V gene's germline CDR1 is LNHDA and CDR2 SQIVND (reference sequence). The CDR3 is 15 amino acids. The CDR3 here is CASSPGQGASDEQFF. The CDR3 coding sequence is TGTGCCAGTAGCCCGGGACAGGGGGCGAGCGATGAGCAGTTCTTC.

In DNA form, the CDR3 reads TGTGCCAGCAGAGAGGCAGGGGTGTTCACAGATACGCAGTATTTT. The encoded protein is CASREAGVFTDTQYF. The chain joins TRBV2 to TRBJ2-3; D might be TRBD1 (6 bases). V was trimmed by 6 bases and J by 2 bases, leaving 15 bases between them. Germline CDR1 and CDR2: SNHLY and FYNNEI. The CDR3 is 15 residues long.

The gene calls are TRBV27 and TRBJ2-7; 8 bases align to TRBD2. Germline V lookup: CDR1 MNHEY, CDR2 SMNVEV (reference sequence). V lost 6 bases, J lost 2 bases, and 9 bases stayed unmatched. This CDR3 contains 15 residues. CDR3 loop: CASSRSGGGTYEQYF. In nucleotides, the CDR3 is TGTGCCAGCAGCCGAAGCGGGGGTGGGACCTACGAGCAGTACTTC.